The source of this T cell receptor (beta chain) is a study of blood T cell repertoires in COVID-19. Study at large: Samples of COVID-19 (acute and convalescent) were obtained from the United States, Italy and Spain. PBMCs, B-cell-depleted T cells, or T cells provided the cDNA or gDNA that made up the material.

This CDR3 contains 14 residues. Germline loops: CDR1 MNHNY, CDR2 SVGAGI (reference sequence). Trimming took 0 bases from V and 2 from J, leaving 7 bases between them. Original processing methods: Nucleated cell number was recorded as an estimate derived from reference gene primer amplification. Generated by immunoSEQ multiplex PCR, the TCRdb table keeps only in-frame clones and is missing some. V and J calls and clone size are as listed in that table; D and trimming were resolved from the DNA. Altogether 100,000 to 150,000 clones are present, about 85% being singletons, with the ten largest covering roughly 8%.

What was sequenced was peripheral blood. This receptor was identified in a human donor in a cohort sampled during active COVID-19. V and J are TRBV6-6 and TRBJ1-2; a weak D match, TRBD1 (5 bases). The CDR3, as DNA: TGTGCCAGCAGTTACTCACCAGGGAACTATGGCTACACCTTC. Translation gives CASSYSPGNYGYTF.